The rows below give T cell receptor beta chains drawn from one sample of a study of tumor-infiltrating lymphocytes in primary liver carcinoma. Via MiXCR, TCRdb re-called the multiplex PCR reads, giving one row per CDR3 protein. Of some 120,000 distinct CDR3 sequences in the sample, about 59% were seen once. Sequenced material: liver tumor tissue from sampling region 1. The source of these receptors is a woman in her sixties or seventies with primary liver carcinoma and hepatitis B virus infection. Each CDR3 is given with its conserved first and last residue. The order of the fields is clone size, J gene, D gene, V gene, CDR3 protein, CDR3 DNA. A D gene is named only where the DNA matches it firmly. Only part of the rows carry a size: once, few, many, or a class if the clone is expanded.

>.|TRBJ2-2|.|TRBV30
CAWSVKGTPGRPPRANTGGLFF
TGTGCCTGGAGTGTAAAAGGGACCCCGGGACGTCCCCCTAGGGCGAACACCGGGGGGCTGTTTTTT
>.|TRBJ2-2|.|TRBV29-1
CSAERRGETGELFF
TGCAGCGCCGAACGAAGGGGGGAGACCGGGGAGCTGTTCTTT
>many|TRBJ2-7|.|TRBV29-1
CSVETFSGYSYEQYF
TGCAGCGTTGAAACCTTTAGCGGATACTCCTACGAGCAGTACTTC
>many|TRBJ2-7|.|TRBV10-3
CAISDRGQGGSSRYEQYF
TGTGCCATCAGTGACAGAGGCCAGGGAGGTTCTAGTCGGTACGAGCAGTACTTC
>.|TRBJ2-7|.|TRBV11-1
CASSNLWTNCEQYF
TGTGCCAGCAGCAACCTCTGGACTAACTGCGAGCAGTACTTC
>many|TRBJ2-7|.|TRBV10-1
CASSASQRRGYEQYF
TGCGCCAGCAGTGCGTCTCAGAGAAGAGGCTACGAGCAGTACTTC
>.|TRBJ2-1|TRBD2|TRBV12-3/TRBV12-4
CASSFGTSLLDEQFF
TGTGCCAGCAGTTTCGGGACTAGCTTGTTGGATGAGCAGTTCTTC
>few|TRBJ2-7|.|TRBV28
CASGPIHSYEQYF
TGTGCCAGCGGCCCAATACACTCCTACGAGCAGTACTTC
>many|TRBJ1-3|.|TRBV6-5
CATGRASGNTIYF
TGTGCCACCGGACGGGCCTCTGGAAACACCATATATTTT
>many|TRBJ2-5|TRBD2|TRBV29-1
CSAGGGQEETQYF
TGCAGCGCCGGGGGGGGGCAGGAAGAGACCCAGTACTTC
>many|TRBJ2-3|TRBD1|TRBV6-1
CASIPGQDSTDTQYF
TGTGCCAGCATCCCGGGACAGGATAGCACAGATACGCAGTATTTT
>many|TRBJ2-7|.|TRBV29-1
CSRSYRVDEQYF
TGCAGCCGTTCGTACAGGGTCGACGAGCAGTACTTC
>.|TRBJ2-1|TRBD1|TRBV9
CACCVQGWDNEQFF
TGTGCCTGCTGCGTACAGGGGTGGGACAATGAGCAGTTCTTC
>.|TRBJ2-3|.|TRBV11-3
CASNHNINTQYF
TGTGCCAGCAACCATAACATAAATACACAGTATTTT
>few|TRBJ1-1|.|TRBV30
CACGAGTDTEAFF
TGTGCCTGTGGGGCAGGGACGGACACTGAAGCTTTCTTT
>.|TRBJ2-3|.|TRBV29-1
CSVGDGRGTDTQYF
TGCAGCGTGGGGGACGGGAGAGGCACAGATACGCAGTATTTT
>.|TRBJ2-7|TRBD1|TRBV11-1
CASGPGTGGNYDQYF
TGTGCAAGCGGCCCCGGGACAGGGGGCAACTACGACCAGTACTTC
>many|TRBJ2-5|.|TRBV6-1
CASSATSQETQYF
TGTGCCAGCAGTGCGACAAGCCAAGAGACCCAGTACTTC
>few|TRBJ2-1|TRBD2|TRBV5-1
CASSLDGGSSGVTYNEQFF
TGCGCCAGCAGCTTGGATGGGGGCTCTAGCGGGGTCACCTACAATGAGCAGTTCTTC
>.|TRBJ2-3|TRBD2|TRBV13
CASSTGLAGGEDTDTQYF
TGTGCCAGCAGCACCGGACTAGCGGGAGGAGAGGACACAGATACGCAGTATTTT
>.|TRBJ2-5|.|TRBV19
CASSMGLFQETQYF
TGTGCCAGTAGTATGGGACTCTTCCAAGAGACCCAGTACTTC
>few|TRBJ2-7|.|TRBV28
CASSRRGGDEQYF
TGTGCCAGCAGCCGGCGTGGAGGGGACGAGCAGTACTTC
>many|TRBJ2-7|.|TRBV6-1
CASSESGTLAYEQYF
TGTGCCAGCAGTGAATCCGGGACATTGGCCTACGAGCAGTACTTC
>.|TRBJ2-3|TRBD1|TRBV9
CASSTRTGDTDTQYF
TGTGCCAGCAGCACAAGGACAGGGGACACAGATACACAGTATTTT
>.|TRBJ2-2|TRBD1|TRBV12-3/TRBV12-4
CASSLGQAASEELFF
TGTGCGAGCAGTTTAGGACAGGCGGCGTCCGAGGAGCTGTTTTTT
>.|TRBJ2-2|.|TRBV30
CAWSRITGELFF
TGTGCCTGGAGCAGGATCACCGGGGAGCTGTTTTTT
>.|TRBJ2-4|.|TRBV29-1
CSVEARGRTKDIQYF
TGCAGCGTTGAAGCTCGTGGGAGGACCAAAGACATTCAGTACTTC
>.|TRBJ2-7|.|TRBV5-6
CVSSLDRASYEQYF
TGTGTCAGCAGCTTGGATCGAGCCTCCTACGAGCAGTACTTC
>few|TRBJ2-1|TRBD2|TRBV28
CASSSAEWREAYNEQFF
TGTGCCAGCAGTTCCGCCGAATGGCGGGAGGCTTACAATGAGCAGTTCTTC
>.|TRBJ2-1|TRBD2|TRBV11-2
CVMSLESGSVSEQFF
TGTGTCATGAGCTTAGAGAGCGGGAGTGTGAGTGAGCAGTTCTTC
>.|TRBJ2-2|TRBD1|TRBV11-1
CASSPRADTGELSF
TGTGCCAGCAGCCCCAGGGCGGACACAGGGGAGCTGTCTTTT
>.|TRBJ2-3|.|TRBV11-2
CARSSPPSYSKDTHYF
TGTGCCAGAAGCTCACCCCCTAGCTACTCCAAAGATACGCACTATTTT
>large|TRBJ2-2|.|TRBV29-1
CSVTGHSGGELFF
TGCAGCGTCACGGGGCACTCGGGCGGGGAGCTGTTTTTT
>.|TRBJ2-3|.|TRBV5-3
CARSLAIEEILTDTQYF
TGTGCCAGAAGCTTGGCTATCGAAGAAATTCTTACAGACACGCAGTATTTT
>.|TRBJ2-1|TRBD2|TRBV7-8
CASSLVGTSGTSEQFF
TGTGCCAGCAGCTTAGTTGGGACTAGCGGGACCAGTGAGCAATTCTTC
>.|TRBJ1-2|TRBD1|TRBV11-3
CASSVGSYATGTGLGYTF
TGTGCCAGCAGCGTAGGATCATATGCAACCGGGACAGGTCTCGGCTACACCTTC
>many|TRBJ2-7|TRBD1|TRBV29-1
CSVDGTGPEQYF
TGCAGCGTTGACGGGACAGGGCCCGAGCAGTACTTC
>medium-sized|TRBJ2-2|TRBD2|TRBV11-2
CASSSWTWAGGAGELFF
TGTGCCAGCAGCTCATGGACGTGGGCGGGAGGTGCCGGGGAGCTGTTTTTT
>few|TRBJ2-1|TRBD1|TRBV28
CASSLWGTGKNEQFF
TGTGCCAGCAGTTTATGGGGGACAGGGAAGAATGAGCAGTTCTTC
>many|TRBJ2-1|.|TRBV12-3/TRBV12-4
CASSLAQRPYNEQFF
TGTGCCAGCAGTTTAGCCCAGCGCCCATACAATGAGCAGTTCTTC
>.|TRBJ2-3|.|TRBV11-2
CTSSLDDRTGTDTQYF
TGTACCAGCAGCTTAGATGACCGGACTGGCACAGATACGCAGTATTTT
>.|TRBJ2-7|TRBD2|TRBV12-3/TRBV12-4
CVSSLTSGTVRYF
TGTGTCAGCAGTTTAACTAGCGGTACCGTGCGGTACTTC
>medium-sized|TRBJ2-5|.|TRBV11-2
CASSFYQAGETQYF
TGTGCCAGCAGCTTCTACCAAGCGGGAGAGACCCAGTACTTC
>once|TRBJ2-7|TRBD1|TRBV14
CVSSQDRAYEQYF
TGTGTCAGCAGCCAGGACAGGGCCTACGAGCAGTACTTC
>.|TRBJ2-5|.|TRBV28
CASSGDSARETQYF
TGTGCCAGCAGCGGGGACTCCGCCAGGGAGACCCAGTACTTC
>.|TRBJ2-1|.|TRBV28
CATLQGRNYNKQFF
TGTGCCACCCTGCAGGGCAGGAACTACAATAAGCAGTTCTTC
>.|TRBJ2-7|.|TRBV11-2
CASSLTGVGRGYEQYF
TGTGCCAGCAGCTTAACGGGGGTCGGCCGTGGGTACGAGCAGTATTTC
>.|TRBJ1-1|.|TRBV11-2
CTSSMVGVSWVTEAFF
TGTACCAGCAGCATGGTAGGGGTTAGTTGGGTCACTGAAGCTTTCTTT
>.|TRBJ2-7|.|TRBV11-2
CASSLNSREQRF
TGTGCCAGCAGCTTAAACAGCCGCGAGCAGCGCTTC
>once|TRBJ1-4|TRBD1|TRBV12-3/TRBV12-4
CLSSSNRGVNEKLFF
TGTCTCAGCAGTTCTAACAGGGGCGTTAATGAGAAACTGTTTTTT